This TCR beta chain was obtained from a study of shared clonotypes between healthy human individuals. Overall study: A couple of women and a few men aged 18 to 49 made up the donors. There were three CD4 naive, three CD4 memory, two CD8 naive and one CD8 memory plates per donor.

Several immunoSEQ 96-well plates shared each subset's DNA, each plate a replicate. Libraries were prepared by immunoSEQ multiplex PCR; TCRdb keeps only in-frame clonotypes and omits some of them. Of 760,000 or so clones in the sample, 96% were seen once. Only CD45RO-negative cells positively selected for CCR7 counted as naive CD8 cells, so terminally differentiated effector memory CD45RA+ cells were excluded. Trimming cost V 5 bases and J 4 bases; bases outside gene matches: 9. The CDR3 sequence is 15 residues long. Germline V gene data show CDR1 as LNHNV and CDR2 as YYDKDF (reference sequence). This clonotype was sampled from a man aged 25 to 45 in good health. V usage is TRBV15 and J usage is TRBJ1-1, with 8 bases identical to TRBD1. The sequenced sample was naive CD8+ T cells sorted from blood. The CDR3 is CATSGSRGPSTEAFF. The CDR3 nucleotides are TGTGCCACCAGCGGTAGCAGGGGGCCCAGCACTGAAGCTTTCTTT.